Reported below is one T cell receptor (beta chain). Its antigen is unknown. It has no much larger one-base neighbor in the sample; base qualities were not kept. The sample comes from a study of metastatic and nonmetastatic thyroid tumors (dated by TCRdb to about 2020). With respect to the entire study: Repertoires from peripheral blood and from tumor or nodule tissue samples of malignant and benign thyroid patients were compared. Results the study describes overall, beyond this receptor: TCR beta diversity was reported as significantly higher in malignant tumors than in benign nodules, in both blood and tumor samples.

The V end loses 1 base and the J end loses 0 bases, and a stretch of 4 bases separates them. Via the germline V gene (reference sequence), CDR1 is GTSNPN and CDR2 SVGIG. The CDR3 measures 13 amino acids from cysteine to phenylalanine. Only CDR3 DNA is held: 39 bases, read in frame from base 1. No patient had received any treatment before thyroid surgery. The study retrospectively analysed patient clinical samples collected from about 2011 to 2018 using T-cell receptor beta sequencing. The library was built by means of PCR. Sequencing relied on an Illumina HiSeq 4000. High-throughput sequencing was used to profile the TCR beta-chain CDR3 region of each patient. On the study's bioinformatics: The researchers built a classifier to tell apart papillary thyroid cancer patients with distant metastasis, based on CDR3 differences among clinicopathological groups. The Shannon index was used to measure repertoire diversity, and the Morisita-Horn index was used to measure how similar tumor and blood repertoires were. TCRdb reanalyzed the raw reads on its own, using fastp at Q25 for trimming and MiXCR for clone calling, and kept in-frame beta chains. TCRdb, rather than the study authors, made the V and J calls. The sample table lists tens of thousands of clones, roughly 14% of them with a count of one. Under 20% of the sample is held by the ten biggest clonotypes.

The sequencing input was blood. This TCR came from a female donor with papillary thyroid cancer or a benign thyroid nodule (not recorded which). Some clones in this sample may be carry-over from other donors' samples. The chain uses TRBV30 and TRBJ1-5; no confident D gene assignment can be made. The CDR3 has the sequence CAWSEDSNQPQHF. The sequenced DNA: TGTGCCTGGAGTGAGGATAGCAATCAGCCCCAGCATTTT. Reference TRBV30 and TRBJ1-5 genes cover what lies past the CDR3, so the full variable domain is SQTIHQWPATLVQPVGSPLSLECTVEGTSNPNLYWYRQAAGRGLQLLFYSVGIGQISSEVPQNLSASRPQDRQFILSSKKLLLSDSGFYLCAWSEDSNQPQHFGDGTRLSIL.